The 15 T cell receptor beta chains reported below all come from one sample, sequenced in a study of beta chain features in type 1 diabetes. The sequenced template was cDNA made from the entire isolated RNA. Generated by immunoSEQ multiplex PCR, the TCRdb table keeps only in-frame clones and is missing some. The data contain a few hundred thousand clones, 27% of them singletons. Sequenced sample: central memory CD4+ T cells from blood. The receptors shown here come from a man between 25 and 39 years old in good health.

This clone is medium-sized within its sample. The rearrangement links TRBV19 to TRBJ2-1, with D hard to call. V lost 2 bases and J 9 bases, leaving 5 bases between the germline ends. From germline, CDR1 is LNHDA and CDR2 SQIVND (reference sequence). This CDR3 comprises 11 residues. CDR3 DNA sequence: TGTGCCAGTAGTATAAGGATTGAGCAGTTCTTC. It specifies CASSIRIEQFF.

This chain uses TRBV5-6 with TRBJ1-1; no definite D call. This CDR3 region has 14 residues. V was clipped by 1 base and J by 2 bases, with 9 bases between them. Germline V gives CDR1 SGHDT, CDR2 YYEEEE. The CDR3 sequence is CASSLQIINTEAFF. The CDR3 nucleotides are TGTGCCAGCAGCTTGCAGATCATAAACACTGAAGCTTTCTTT.

This clone has just a few counts. The chain joins TRBV11-2 to TRBJ1-1; D remains unclear. CDR1 is SGHAT, CDR2 FQNNGV, per germline. Trimming took 3 bases from V and 3 from J, leaving 11 bases between them. The CDR3 consists of 14 residues. The CDR3 here is CASSFQPADTEAFF. The CDR3 DNA reads as TGTGCCAGCAGCTTCCAGCCTGCGGACACTGAAGCTTTCTTT.

This clone came up a few times. The V gene is TRBV19, the J gene TRBJ2-7; maybe TRBD2 (5 bases). This CDR3 is built from 12 residues. Trimming took 9 bases from V and 3 from J, leaving 12 bases between them. Per germline, CDR1 LNHDA and CDR2 SQIVND (reference sequence). The CDR3 sequence is CASGQSGYEQYF. DNA for the CDR3: TGTGCCAGCGGGCAGAGCGGCTACGAGCAGTACTTC.

This clone occurred a few times. J is TRBJ2-5 and V is TRBV25-1; 8 positions agree with TRBD1. The junction had 8 bases not matched to a gene; V was cut back by 3 bases and J by 5 bases. Germline V gene lookup returns CDR1 MGHDK and CDR2 SYGVNS. The CDR3 is 15 residues long. CDR3 sequence (DNA): TGTGCCAGCAGTGACGTGAGGACAGGGTGGGAGACCCAGTACTTC. Protein sequence: CASSDVRTGWETQYF.

The chain combines TRBV6-6 with TRBJ1-3; D is unresolved. Per the germline V gene, CDR1 is MNHNY and CDR2 is SVGAGI (reference sequence). V dropped 2 bases and J dropped 4 bases, with 3 bases sitting between them. The CDR3 spans 12 residues. The CDR3 nucleotides read TGTGCCAGCAGTTACGGAGGAAACACCATATATTTT. Translation gives CASSYGGNTIYF.

This clone was counted ten times or more. The gene calls are TRBV9 and TRBJ1-2; 10 bases align to TRBD1. V was clipped by 3 bases and J by 5 bases; unmatched bases: 10. CDR3 length: 16 amino acids. The V gene's germline CDR1 is SGDLS and CDR2 YYNGEE. The CDR3 protein is CASSERYGTGDYGYTF. In DNA, the CDR3 is TGTGCCAGCAGCGAAAGATACGGGACAGGGGATTATGGCTACACCTTC.

V gene TRBV6-5 combines with J gene TRBJ2-3; 10 bases agree with TRBD2. The ends lost 2 bases at V and 4 bases at J; junction bases unmatched: 6. This CDR3 has 16 residues. CDR1 and CDR2 (germline): MNHEY, SVGAGI. The CDR3 here is CASSYTAGGRADTQYF. The CDR3 DNA reads TGTGCCAGCAGTTACACAGCGGGGGGGCGGGCAGATACGCAGTATTTT.

The rearrangement links TRBV10-3 to TRBJ2-7; 15 bases align to TRBD2. The J segment lost 5 bases and the V segment lost 4 bases, leaving 3 bases of the junction unmatched. This CDR3 is 15 amino acids long. Germline assignment: CDR1 ENHRY and CDR2 SYGVKD. This CDR3 reads CAISVGLAGGDEQYF. In nucleotides, the CDR3 is TGTGCCATCAGTGTCGGACTAGCGGGAGGGGACGAGCAGTACTTC.

This clone was found a few times. V usage is TRBV6-1 and J usage is TRBJ2-7; no clear D. Germline loops: CDR1 MNHNS, CDR2 SASEGT. V lost 6 bases and J lost 2, with 8 bases in between. The CDR3 runs to 12 residues. The CDR3 region has the DNA TGTGCCAGCAGATCCGGAACCTACGAGCAGTACTTC. Its protein is CASRSGTYEQYF.

V gene TRBV7-2 combines with J gene TRBJ1-6; TRBD1 matches at 8 bases. Germline CDR1 is SGHTA and CDR2 is FQGNSA. The CDR3 length is 15 residues. The V segment lost 3 bases and the J segment 8 bases; nucleotides outside the gene matches: 6. CDR3 loop: CASSFETGAHSPLHF. The CDR3 coding sequence is TGTGCCAGCAGCTTCGAGACAGGGGCTCATTCACCCCTCCACTTT.

This chain links TRBV5-1 with TRBJ2-7; no definite D call. Germline V gene lookup returns CDR1 SGHRS and CDR2 YFSETQ. CDR3 length equals 13 residues. The ends were cut back, 7 bases at V and 4 bases at J, with 15 bases in the middle. DNA for the CDR3: TGCGCCAGCCGGCGAGAGGCCGGGTACGAGCAGTACTTC. Translation: CASRREAGYEQYF.

The chain couples TRBV2 to TRBJ1-1, with D perhaps TRBD1 (6 bases). The CDR3 runs to 12 residues. CDR1 SNHLY and CDR2 FYNNEI come from the germline V gene. V dropped 7 bases and J dropped 4 bases, with 10 bases sitting between them. The CDR3: CASTQGGTEAFF. DNA for the CDR3: TGTGCCAGCACACAGGGTGGCACTGAAGCTTTCTTT.

The J gene is TRBJ2-1, the V gene TRBV30, with 8 bases that match TRBD2. This CDR3 is built from 14 residues. The germline gives CDR1 GTSNPN, CDR2 SVGIG (reference sequence). The V segment lost 2 bases and the J segment 3 bases; nucleotides outside the gene matches: 3. Written as DNA, the CDR3 is TGTGCCTGGAGTTCCCTAGCGGGCTACAATGAGCAGTTCTTC. As protein: CAWSSLAGYNEQFF.

This clone was recorded once. This chain joins TRBV4-1 and TRBJ2-7, with D perhaps TRBD2 (5 bases). The germline gives CDR1 MGHRA, CDR2 YSYEKL. The CDR3 consists of 14 residues. The ends were cut back, 3 bases at V and 2 bases at J, with 11 bases in the middle. CDR3 coding DNA: TGCGCCAGCAGCCATATGGGGAGAGCCTACGAGCAGTACTTC. Encoded protein: CASSHMGRAYEQYF.